One and the same sample provided the 27 T cell receptor beta chains below, sequenced in a study of blood T cell repertoires in COVID-19. Measured with immunoSEQ multiplex PCR; TCRdb has only the in-frame clones, and not every one. This table has under 45,000 clones, more than 75% appearing once. Sequenced: peripheral blood. The receptors stem from a man older than 75 with acute or convalescent COVID-19.

This chain joins TRBV6-4 and TRBJ2-1; 7 bases map to TRBD2. Germline V gives CDR1 MRHNA, CDR2 SNTAGT. There are 13 residues in the CDR3. V dropped 11 bases and J dropped 9; count of bases not matched to a gene: 13. This CDR3 is CASRGEGRGEQFF. The CDR3 nucleotides are TGTGCCTCTCGGGGGGAGGGCCGTGGTGAGCAGTTCTTC.

The chain recombines TRBV7-2 with TRBJ1-4; 9 nucleotides match TRBD1. Germline V gives CDR1 SGHTA, CDR2 FQGNSA. J was trimmed by 7 bases and V by 5 bases; bases with no gene match: 8. The CDR3 is 15 residues long. CDR3 amino acids: CASSRTGVESEKLFF. The CDR3 DNA sequence: TGTGCCAGCAGCCGGACAGGGGTGGAGTCTGAAAAACTGTTTTTT.

This clone was seen just once. This chain joins TRBV15 and TRBJ2-3; TRBD1 aligns across 8 bases. The germline gives CDR1 LNHNV, CDR2 YYDKDF (reference sequence). V lost 0 bases, J lost 5 bases, and 7 bases stayed unmatched. The CDR3 has 16 amino acids. CDR3 sequence: CATSRDGQGAGDTQYF. In nucleotides, the CDR3 is TGTGCCACCAGCAGAGATGGGCAGGGGGCCGGAGATACGCAGTATTTT.

This clone was counted only a few times. The rearrangement uses TRBV9 and TRBJ2-7; 8 bases agree with TRBD1. After removal of 3 bases from V and 1 base from J, the junction contained 9 bases not matched to a gene. Per germline, CDR1 SGDLS and CDR2 YYNGEE. The CDR3 runs 16 residues. The CDR3 nucleotides are TGTGCCAGCAGCGCCAAGACAGGGGATGTATCCTACGAGCAGTACTTC. Amino acid sequence: CASSAKTGDVSYEQYF.

V and J are TRBV9 and TRBJ2-5; a weak D match, TRBD2 (5 bases). CDR3 size: 15 residues. Trimming pared 3 bases from V and 2 bases from J, leaving 14 bases between. From germline, CDR1 is SGDLS and CDR2 YYNGEE. The CDR3 loop reads CASSAGWGPQETQYF. The CDR3, as DNA: TGTGCCAGCAGCGCGGGGTGGGGTCCACAAGAGACCCAGTACTTC.

The table lists this clone with a count of one. The rearrangement joins TRBV4-2 to TRBJ2-1; D is possibly TRBD2 (6 bases). The ends were cut back, 4 bases at V and 7 bases at J, with 14 bases in the middle. The CDR3 has 14 residues. Germline values: CDR1 LGHNA, CDR2 YNFKEQ. The CDR3 region has the DNA TGTGCCAGCAGCCGTGGAGGGAGTTATAATGAGCAGTTCTTC. Its translation: CASSRGGSYNEQFF.

This chain joins TRBV7-8 and TRBJ1-2; tentative D call: TRBD1 (6 bases). With 1 base removed from V and 6 bases from J, the gap between germline ends came to 15 bases. The CDR3 has 15 amino acids. The germline gives CDR1 SGHVS, CDR2 FQNEAQ. Here the CDR3 reads CASSLGEGRDNGYTF. CDR3 sequence (DNA): TGTGCCAGCAGCTTAGGCGAGGGGAGGGACAATGGCTACACCTTC. The full variable domain, completed using reference TRBV7-8 and TRBJ1-2, is GAGVSQSPRYKVAKRGQDVALRCDPISGHVSLFWYQQALGQGPEFLTYFQNEAQLDKSGLPSDRFFAERPEGSVSTLKIQRTQQEDSAVYLCASSLGEGRDNGYTFGSGTRLTVV.

In its sample, this clone was seen a few times. The chain uses TRBV20-1 and TRBJ2-5, with a weak D call TRBD2 (5 bases). V dropped 3 bases and J dropped 5 bases, with 13 bases sitting between them. In germline, CDR1 is DFQATT, CDR2 SNEGSKA (reference sequence). The CDR3 is 13 amino acids. CDR3 nucleotides: TGCAGTGCTAGTACCCCGCGGGTCGAGACCCAGTACTTC. This codes for CSASTPRVETQYF.

This chain uses TRBV9 with TRBJ2-7, with D perhaps TRBD1 (6 bases). The germline CDR1 and CDR2 sequences are SGDLS and YYNGEE. The CDR3 covers 14 residues. V gave up 4 bases and J gave up 2 bases, with 13 bases separating them. CDR3 in DNA: TGTGCCAGCAGCCAACAGGGAACCGCCTACGAGCAGTACTTC. Encoded protein: CASSQQGTAYEQYF.

The genes are TRBV5-1 and TRBJ1-4; weak D call: TRBD1 (6 bases). This CDR3 comprises 14 residues. V was cut by 4 bases and J by 8 bases, with 15 bases left in between. Germline V gives CDR1 SGHRS, CDR2 YFSETQ. CDR3 region: CASSERQVGEKLFF. The CDR3 nucleotides are TGCGCCAGCAGCGAAAGACAGGTGGGAGAAAAACTGTTTTTT.

The chain has TRBV10-3 and TRBJ2-1, with D possibly being TRBD2 (8 bases). This CDR3 spans 16 amino acids. Trimming shortened V by 9 bases and J by 7 bases, and 25 bases separated the two germline ends. The V gene's germline CDR1 is ENHRY and CDR2 SYGVKD. The CDR3 region is CAIQGGAGALMNEQFF. The CDR3 DNA follows: TGTGCCATTCAGGGGGGAGCGGGGGCTTTGATGAATGAGCAGTTCTTC.

This clone was picked up a small number of times. The chain recombines TRBV5-1 with TRBJ1-6; D is undetermined. V was trimmed by 0 bases and J by 8 bases, leaving 6 bases between them. CDR3 length equals 13 residues. CDR1 and CDR2 (germline): SGHRS, YFSETQ. CDR3 DNA: TGCGCCAGCAGCTTGGGTTCGGATTCACCCCTCCACTTT. It translates to CASSLGSDSPLHF.

The CDR3 nucleotides read TGTGCCAGCAGCCCGGACAGGGACGGCACCGGGGAGCTGTTTTTT. Amino acids: CASSPDRDGTGELFF. V and J are TRBV3-1 (or the pseudogene TRBV3-2) and TRBJ2-2; 8 bases match TRBD1. This CDR3 has 15 residues. Germline CDR1 reads LGHDT; CDR2 reads YNNKEL (reference sequence). After removal of 4 bases from V and 4 bases from J, the junction contained 5 bases not matched to a gene.

The V call is TRBV10-3, the J call TRBJ2-3; the match to TRBD2 covers 12 bases. Losses at the gene ends were 4 bases for V and 4 bases for J; bases not matched to a gene: 6. Germline V lookup: CDR1 ENHRY, CDR2 SYGVKD. This CDR3 spans 16 amino acids. The CDR3 DNA reads as TGTGCCATCAGTGGGACTAGCGGGACCGGGGCAGATACGCAGTATTTT. Encoded protein: CAISGTSGTGADTQYF.

In this sample, this clone turned up once. The rearrangement joins TRBV6-2 or TRBV6-3 to TRBJ1-5; 7 bases fit TRBD1. J gave up 0 bases and V 2 bases, and 4 bases lay outside the gene matches. Germline V lookup: CDR1 MNHEY, CDR2 SVGEGT. The CDR3 contains 16 residues. CDR3 residues: CASSYQTGISNQPQHF. The CDR3 DNA reads as TGTGCCAGCAGTTACCAGACAGGGATTAGCAATCAGCCCCAGCATTTT.

The V and J genes are TRBV7-2 and TRBJ1-3; D not resolved. The CDR3 covers 16 residues. Per germline, CDR1 SGHTA and CDR2 FQGNSA. Trimming left V 5 bases short and J 0 bases short, with 14 bases between. This CDR3 reads CASSERPASSGNTIYF. The CDR3 DNA follows: TGTGCCAGCAGCGAACGCCCGGCTAGCTCTGGAAACACCATATATTTT.

The chain links TRBV6-2 or TRBV6-3 to TRBJ2-7, with 9 bases aligning to TRBD1. The CDR3 sequence is 19 residues long. The germline gives CDR1 MNHEY, CDR2 SVGEGT. Trimming took 0 bases from V and 7 from J; bases not matched to a gene: 19. This CDR3 is CASSYSHFLGTGRRGEQYF. Here the CDR3 DNA reads TGTGCCAGCAGTTACTCCCACTTCCTCGGGACAGGGCGTAGGGGGGAGCAGTACTTC.

This clone was seen ten or more times. The chain has TRBV19 and TRBJ2-3, with 7 bases aligning to TRBD1. In germline, CDR1 is LNHDA, CDR2 SQIVND (reference sequence). J was trimmed by 1 base and V by 5 bases; bases with no gene match: 9. CDR3 length equals 16 residues. The CDR3 protein is CASSADRVSGTDTQYF. The DNA of the CDR3 is TGTGCCAGTAGTGCCGACAGGGTGAGTGGCACAGATACGCAGTATTTT.

The chain uses TRBV5-1 and TRBJ1-4, with D possibly matching TRBD1 (5 bases). Trimming pared 2 bases from V and 4 bases from J, leaving 9 bases between. Germline V CDR1 and CDR2: SGHRS, YFSETQ. This CDR3 has 14 amino acids. The CDR3 loop is CASSLQELNEKLFF. CDR3 in DNA: TGCGCCAGCAGCTTACAGGAACTTAATGAAAAACTGTTTTTT.

This chain connects TRBV5-5 to TRBJ2-7, with 8 bases aligning to TRBD2. Germline V gives CDR1 SGHKS, CDR2 YYEKEE (reference sequence). Unmatched junction bases numbered 6, after V lost 0 bases and J lost 1 base. This CDR3 comprises 16 residues. The CDR3: CASSLVSAGGSYEQYF. The CDR3 coding sequence is TGTGCCAGCAGCTTGGTCTCGGCGGGAGGATCCTACGAGCAGTACTTC.

The gene calls are TRBV11-2 and TRBJ2-5; weak D call: TRBD1 (5 bases). Trimming left V 2 bases short and J 2 bases short, with 9 bases between. Germline V CDR1 and CDR2: SGHAT, FQNNGV. The CDR3 loop spans 14 amino acids. Written as DNA, the CDR3 is TGTGCCAGCAGCTTATTAAGGACACAAGAGACCCAGTACTTC. This sequence encodes CASSLLRTQETQYF. Variable domain in full (rest from reference TRBV11-2 and TRBJ2-5): EAGVAQSPRYKIIEKRQSVAFWCNPISGHATLYWYQQILGQGPKLLIQFQNNGVVDDSQLPKDRFSAERLKGVDSTLKIQPAKLEDSAVYLCASSLLRTQETQYFGPGTRLLVL.

This clone was found once. The V and J genes are TRBV5-1 and TRBJ2-2, with TRBD2 as a possible D gene (5 bases). The length of the CDR3 is 15 residues. Trimming shortened V by 0 bases and J by 4 bases, and 10 bases separated the two germline ends. The germline CDR1 and CDR2 sequences are SGHRS and YFSETQ. The CDR3 reads CASSLGAGVTGELFF. The DNA for the CDR3 is TGCGCCAGCAGCTTGGGGGCGGGCGTCACCGGGGAGCTGTTTTTT. The full variable domain, in which reference TRBV5-1 and TRBJ2-2 provide the parts outside the CDR3, is KAGVTQTPRYLIKTRGQQVTLSCSPISGHRSVSWYQQTPGQGLQFLFEYFSETQRNKGNFPGRFSGRQFSNSRSEMNVSTLELGDSALYLCASSLGAGVTGELFFGEGSRLTVL.

The chain links TRBV14 to TRBJ2-7, with unresolved D. Trimming pared 1 base from V and 7 bases from J, leaving 11 bases between. Germline V CDR1 and CDR2: SGHDN, FVKESK. The CDR3 is 13 residues long. The CDR3 sequence is CASSQVPTGEQYF. For the CDR3, the DNA is TGTGCCAGCAGCCAAGTCCCCACGGGTGAGCAGTACTTC.

CDR3 residues: CASSNTGVSNQPQHF. For the CDR3, the DNA is TGTGCCAGCAGCAACACGGGGGTTAGCAATCAGCCCCAGCATTTT. The chain combines TRBV6-5 with TRBJ1-5; the D gene is possibly TRBD1 (5 bases). This CDR3 is built from 15 residues. The V gene lost 6 bases and the J gene lost 0 bases, with 12 bases spanning the gap. Per germline, CDR1 MNHEY and CDR2 SVGAGI.

The table lists this clone with a few counts. The CDR3 nucleotides read TGTGCCAGTAGCTTCATAAGCGGAACTAATCAGCCCCAGCATTTT. It codes for CASSFISGTNQPQHF. V gene TRBV19 combines with J gene TRBJ1-5; D is undetermined. The germline gives CDR1 LNHDA, CDR2 SQIVND (reference sequence). V was trimmed by 6 bases and J by 4 bases, leaving 16 bases between them. The CDR3 runs to 15 residues.

The table lists this clone with a few counts. This chain links TRBV5-4 with TRBJ1-1; TRBD1 matches at 7 bases. The CDR3 is 16 amino acids. CDR1 is SGHNT, CDR2 YYREEE, per germline (reference sequence). The junction had 5 bases not matched to a gene; V was cut back by 0 bases and J by 0 bases. The CDR3 loop is CASSLAQGRMNTEAFF. The CDR3 DNA reads TGTGCCAGCAGCTTGGCACAGGGGCGGATGAACACTGAAGCTTTCTTT.

This sequence joins TRBV30 and TRBJ2-7; 7 nucleotides align to TRBD1. The V and J ends lost 1 base and 2 bases, in that order; junction bases with no gene match: 2. CDR3 length: 13 amino acids. CDR1 is GTSNPN and CDR2 is SVGIG in the germline V gene (reference sequence). CDR3 DNA sequence: TGTGCCTGGAGTGGGGGGACAGCCTACGAGCAGTACTTC. This codes for CAWSGGTAYEQYF.